The 9 T cell receptor beta chains below all came from one sample that was sequenced in a study of T cell responses to AZD1222 COVID-19 vaccine. TCRdb keeps only in-frame clones here, not all; method: immunoSEQ multiplex PCR. The sample includes around 150,000 clones, around nine tenths seen only once; the top ten take roughly 5.5%. The material was peripheral blood, obtained on day 0 of AZD1222 vaccination. Receptor source: an adult in good health.

This clone turned up a few times. This chain joins TRBV6-5 and TRBJ1-6; TRBD1 matches 9 bases. This CDR3 is built from 15 residues. V was clipped by 7 bases and J by 7 bases; unmatched bases: 8. The germline CDR1 and CDR2 sequences are MNHEY and SVGAGI. The CDR3 spells CASTYGGTGNSPLHF. For the CDR3, the DNA is TGTGCCAGCACCTATGGCGGGACAGGGAATTCACCCCTCCACTTT.

V and J are TRBV3-1 (or the pseudogene TRBV3-2) and TRBJ1-1, with D possibly TRBD1 on 6 matching bases. The CDR3 covers 17 residues. Trimming cost V 0 bases and J 0 bases, with 14 bases left between them. From germline, CDR1 is LGHDT and CDR2 YNNKEL (reference sequence). In DNA form, the CDR3 reads TGTGCCAGCAGCCAAGATTCCGGGACAAGGATGAACACTGAAGCTTTCTTT. Translating it yields CASSQDSGTRMNTEAFF.

The chain has TRBV19 and TRBJ1-4, with D uncertain. CDR3 size: 15 residues. Per the germline V gene, CDR1 is LNHDA and CDR2 is SQIVND (reference sequence). V was clipped by 3 bases and J by 0 bases, with 8 bases between them. The CDR3 coding sequence is TGTGCCAGTAGTATTTCCTCTGCAACTAATGAAAAACTGTTTTTT. It is translated as CASSISSATNEKLFF.

The gene calls are TRBV6-5 and TRBJ1-5, with 10 positions matching TRBD1. The CDR3 is 15 residues long. Germline V gives CDR1 MNHEY, CDR2 SVGAGI. The V gene end was trimmed by 6 bases and the J gene end by 6 bases; junction bases not matched to a gene: 8. DNA for the CDR3: TGTGCCAGCAGACGAATGGGGACAGGGGCTCAGCCCCAGCATTTT. This encodes CASRRMGTGAQPQHF.

The CDR3 protein is CAISENREGSPLHF. As DNA, the CDR3 is TGTGCCATCAGTGAAAACAGGGAAGGATCACCCCTCCACTTT. J is TRBJ1-6 and V is TRBV10-3; the D gene is possibly TRBD1 (6 bases). Trimming left V 3 bases short and J 10 bases short, with 13 bases between. Germline assignment: CDR1 ENHRY and CDR2 SYGVKD. The CDR3 contains 14 residues.

The chain joins TRBV25-1 to TRBJ2-1, with a tentative D call TRBD2 (5 bases). Germline V gene lookup returns CDR1 MGHDK and CDR2 SYGVNS. The CDR3 runs to 15 residues. Trimming cost V 5 bases and J 6 bases, with 17 bases left between them. This CDR3 reads CASSRTSPLANEQFF. The CDR3 DNA reads as TGTGCCAGCAGTAGGACTTCCCCTCTAGCCAATGAGCAGTTCTTC.

The chain has TRBV14 and TRBJ1-2, with D possibly being TRBD1 (6 bases). Trimming took 3 bases from V and 4 from J, leaving 12 bases between them. CDR1 and CDR2 from the germline V gene are SGHDN and FVKESK. The CDR3 runs to 14 residues. The CDR3 nucleotides read TGTGCCAGCAGCCAGGTCAGGGGTACCTATGGCTACACCTTC. Translated, it gives CASSQVRGTYGYTF.

The chain combines TRBV19 with TRBJ1-5; D gene uncertain. The CDR3 covers 15 residues. Between the trimmed V and J ends, which lost 9 bases and 4 bases, there was a span of 19 bases. The germline gives CDR1 LNHDA, CDR2 SQIVND (reference sequence). In DNA, the CDR3 is TGTGCCAGCAACCTATGGGCCCGCCTAAATCAGCCCCAGCATTTT. Protein sequence: CASNLWARLNQPQHF.

The CDR3, as DNA: TGTGCCAGCGGTGGACAGGCGGGTTCACCCCTCCACTTT. It codes for CASGGQAGSPLHF. The chain carries TRBV2 and TRBJ1-6; 7 positions agree with TRBD1. Germline V gene lookup returns CDR1 SNHLY and CDR2 FYNNEI. Trimming cost V 8 bases and J 9 bases; bases outside gene matches: 7. CDR3 size: 13 residues.